A single sample gave rise to the 8 T cell receptor beta chains below, sequenced in a study of T cell repertoires in cytomegalovirus infection (dated by TCRdb to about 2019). Sequenced using an Illumina HiSeq 1500. TCRdb trimmed public reads at Q25 via fastp, called clones via MiXCR and kept in-frame beta chains. Rows are unified per CDR3 protein, each entry keeping the most common DNA and genes. For this sample there are a few hundred thousand distinct CDR3 sequences; about 39% appear just once. The ten largest clones capture more than 40% of the sample. No antigen is known for these receptors. What this sample's treatment or condition label stands for: in vitro stimulation with specific CMV peptide epitopes to enrich CMV-specific T cells. This specimen consisted of cultured PBMCs, obtained from culture after CMV antigen stimulation. The receptors here all came from a human donor in good health (CMV status not recorded). Some clones in this sample may be carry-over from other donors' samples.

This clonotype was detected only a few times. CDR3 coding DNA: TGTGCCAGCGCCGGGGACACCTACTACGAGCAGTACTTC. Translating it yields CASAGDTYYEQYF. J is TRBJ2-7 and V is TRBV28, with TRBD1 as a possible D gene (6 bases). The V gene lost 8 bases and the J gene lost 3 bases, with 14 bases spanning the gap. Germline CDR1 MDHEN, CDR2 SYDVKM. CDR3 length equals 13 residues. The full variable domain, in which reference TRBV28 and TRBJ2-7 provide the parts outside the CDR3, is DVKVTQSSRYLVKRTGEKVFLECVQDMDHENMFWYRQDPGLGLRLIYFSYDVKMKEKGDIPEGYSVSREKKERFSLILESASTNQTSMYLCASAGDTYYEQYFGPGTRLTVT.

This clonotype came up many times. This chain links TRBV7-6 with TRBJ2-5; D unresolved. The CDR3 is 13 residues long. Germline V CDR1 and CDR2: SGHVS, FNYEAQ. V was cut by 2 bases and J by 1 base, with 5 bases left in between. The CDR3 is CASSLTPQETQYF. CDR3 DNA sequence: TGTGCCAGCAGCTTAACCCCCCAAGAGACCCAGTACTTC.

The chain carries TRBV7-2 and TRBJ2-1; 13 positions match TRBD2. Germline loops: CDR1 SGHTA, CDR2 FQGNSA. After removal of 9 bases from V and 7 bases from J, the junction contained 6 bases not matched to a gene. The CDR3 is 14 residues long. The CDR3 coding sequence is TGTGCCAGTACCCGGACTAGCGGGAGTAATGAGCAGTTCTTC. It encodes CASTRTSGSNEQFF.

The chain couples TRBV12-3 or TRBV12-4 to TRBJ2-4; TRBD1 matches 7 bases. CDR3 length: 15 residues. The V segment lost 4 bases and the J segment 2 bases; nucleotides outside the gene matches: 5. CDR3 in DNA: TGTGCCAGCAGTTCGACAGGGTCGCCCAAAAACATTCAGTACTTC. It translates to CASSSTGSPKNIQYF.

Only a few counts were recorded for this clonotype. The rearrangement joins TRBV19 to TRBJ2-1, with 10 nucleotides matching TRBD2. The CDR3 runs 13 residues. Trimming at V came to 8 bases and at J to 6 bases, leaving 4 bases not matched to a gene. Germline-derived CDR1 and CDR2 are LNHDA and SQIVND (reference sequence). CDR3 bases: TGTGCCAGTCGAGCGGGAGGGCGCAATGAGCAGTTCTTC. Translating it yields CASRAGGRNEQFF. Variable domain in full (rest from reference TRBV19 and TRBJ2-1): DGGITQSPKYLFRKEGQNVTLSCEQNLNHDAMYWYRQDPGQGLRLIYYSQIVNDFQKGDIAEGYSVSREKKESFPLTVTSAQKNPTAFYLCASRAGGRNEQFFGPGTRLTVL.

This sequence joins TRBV12-3 or TRBV12-4 and TRBJ1-3, with a tentative D call TRBD1 (5 bases). V lost 6 bases and J lost 0, with 9 bases in between. The CDR3 has 14 residues. The CDR3 DNA is TGTGCCAGCAGAGCAGGGAGCTCTGGAAACACCATATATTTT. Encoded protein: CASRAGSSGNTIYF.

V usage is TRBV5-1 and J usage is TRBJ2-3, with 7 bases aligning to TRBD1. Unmatched junction bases numbered 5, after V lost 4 bases and J lost 0 bases. The germline gives CDR1 SGHRS, CDR2 YFSETQ. CDR3 length equals 15 residues. CDR3 loop: CASSQQGPSTDTQYF. In DNA form, the CDR3 reads TGCGCCAGCAGCCAACAGGGGCCCAGCACAGATACGCAGTATTTT.

V is TRBV12-3 or TRBV12-4 and J is TRBJ2-5; 7 nucleotides align to TRBD2. The CDR3 loop spans 20 amino acids. V lost 6 bases to trimming and J lost 3 bases; unmatched junction nucleotides: 25. DNA for the CDR3: TGTGCCAGCAGCCGCATTTTGGCACCCTTATTTAGCGGGCCAGAAGAGACCCAGTACTTC. Amino acids: CASSRILAPLFSGPEETQYF.